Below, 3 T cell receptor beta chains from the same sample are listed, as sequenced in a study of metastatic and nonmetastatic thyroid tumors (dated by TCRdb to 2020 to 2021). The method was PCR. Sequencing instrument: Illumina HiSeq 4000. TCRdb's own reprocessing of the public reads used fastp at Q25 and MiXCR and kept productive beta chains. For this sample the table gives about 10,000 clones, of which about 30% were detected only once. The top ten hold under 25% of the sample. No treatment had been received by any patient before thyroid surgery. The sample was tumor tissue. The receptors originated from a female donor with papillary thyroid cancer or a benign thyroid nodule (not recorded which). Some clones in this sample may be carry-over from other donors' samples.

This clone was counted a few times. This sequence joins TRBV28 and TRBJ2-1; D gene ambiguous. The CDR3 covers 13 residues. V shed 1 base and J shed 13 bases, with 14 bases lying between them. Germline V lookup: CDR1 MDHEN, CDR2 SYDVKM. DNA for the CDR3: TGTGCCAGCAGTTTATTGTACTCCCGATCTCAGTTCTTC. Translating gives CASSLLYSRSQFF.

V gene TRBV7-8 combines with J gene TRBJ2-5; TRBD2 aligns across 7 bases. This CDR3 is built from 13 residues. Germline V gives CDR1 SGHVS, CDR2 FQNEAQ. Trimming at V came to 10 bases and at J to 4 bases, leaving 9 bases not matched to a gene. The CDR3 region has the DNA TGTGCCATCTGGGGGGGTCGGCGAGAGACCCAGTACTTC. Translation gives CAIWGGRRETQYF.

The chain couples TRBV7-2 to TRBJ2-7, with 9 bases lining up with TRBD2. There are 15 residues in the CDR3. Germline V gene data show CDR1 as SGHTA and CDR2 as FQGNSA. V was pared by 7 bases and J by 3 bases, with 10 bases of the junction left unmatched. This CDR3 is CASISTAGGYYEQYF. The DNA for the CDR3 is TGTGCCAGCATTTCAACGGCGGGAGGGTACTACGAGCAGTACTTC.